The clone carrying this T cell receptor beta chain was observed at least ten times. The sample belongs to a study of regulatory T cells in long-lasting Graves disease. For TCR beta, libraries came from iRepertoire HTBI primers and Arm-PCR of CDR3 regions. MiXCR was run by TCRdb on the multiplex PCR reads, yielding one entry per CDR3 protein. In the table there are roughly 450,000 distinct CDR3 sequences, more than 20% of which are singletons. Germline loops: CDR1 DFQATT, CDR2 SNEGSKA (reference sequence). The CDR3 sequence is 12 residues long. V lost 7 bases and J 8 bases, leaving 14 bases between the germline ends. Time point specified: persistent/refractory GD, antithyroid drugs over 5 years with positive TRAb. PBMC-extracted RNA yielded the TCR library.

The source material was peripheral blood mononuclear cells (PBMCs), sampled when the disease was refractory, from a patient treated with antithyroid drugs. The chain couples TRBV20-1 to TRBJ1-4, with D uncertain. The receptor's source is a female donor with Graves disease. The CDR3 region has the DNA TGCAGTGTCATATTTGTTGGAGAAAAACTGTTTTTT. This translates into CSVIFVGEKLFF.